This is a list of T cell receptor beta chains from one sample in a study of T cells in Graves' hyperthyroidism and ophthalmopathy. TCRdb independently ran MiXCR on the multiplex PCR reads; one entry per CDR3 protein. The sample includes roughly 500,000 distinct CDR3 sequences, about 46% seen only once; the top ten take about 45%. The sequenced material came from peripheral blood or thyroid tissue (not recorded which). The origin of the receptors is an adult woman with Graves' disease, either hyperthyroidism or ophthalmopathy (not recorded which). The CDR3 runs from the conserved cysteine through the conserved F or W. A D gene is named only where the DNA matches it firmly. Part of the rows lack a size; the others show once, few, many or a class for expanded clones.

many	TRBJ2-5	NA	TRBV7-9	TGTGCCAGCAGCTTTGGTGGAGTCCGGGGGGAGACCCAGTACTTC	CASSFGGVRGETQYF
NA	TRBJ1-2	NA	TRBV15	TGTGCCACCAGCAGTACCGGGACTATCGATGGCTACACCTTC	CATSSTGTIDGYTF
many	TRBJ1-2	NA	TRBV9	TGTGCCAGCAGCGTAGGAGTACTTGATGGCTACACCTTC	CASSVGVLDGYTF
NA	TRBJ1-1	NA	TRBV6-4	TGTGCCAGCAGGCCGACAGAGTCTTCTGAAGCTTTCTTT	CASRPTESSEAFF
NA	TRBJ2-2	TRBD2	TRBV7-6	TGTGCCAGCACCTTGCCCGGGACTAGCGGGGGAACCGGGGAGCTGTTTTTT	CASTLPGTSGGTGELFF
NA	TRBJ2-7	NA	TRBV2	TGTGCCGGGAACGGGATAGGAGACGAGCAGTACTTC	CAGNGIGDEQYF
many	TRBJ1-4	NA	TRBV12-3/TRBV12-4	TGTGCCAGCAACCACAGAGGGGCTAATGAAAAACTGTTTTTT	CASNHRGANEKLFF
few	TRBJ1-2	TRBD1	TRBV7-8	TGTGCCAGCAGCTTCCGGACAGGGGAAGGCTACACCTTC	CASSFRTGEGYTF
few	TRBJ1-1	NA	TRBV18	TGTGCCAGCTCACCATCAATCGCAGGGAACACTGAAGCTTTCTTT	CASSPSIAGNTEAFF
NA	TRBJ1-6	NA	TRBV7-3	TGTGCCAGCAGCTTGGGCTTGGGGCTAGGATCACCCCTCCACTTT	CASSLGLGLGSPLHF
NA	TRBJ2-7	NA	TRBV13	TGTGCCAGCAGCAGCGGAATGTCCTACGAGCAGTACTTC	CASSSGMSYEQYF
NA	TRBJ1-4	NA	TRBV20-1	TGCAGTGCTCCGAAAAGCGGGGGGCAAGGCAGTGAAAAACTGTTTTTT	CSAPKSGGQGSEKLFF
NA	TRBJ1-1	NA	TRBV7-2	TGTGCCAGCAGCTTATGGGGACAAGCGAACACTGAAGCTTTCTTT	CASSLWGQANTEAFF
few	TRBJ1-1	TRBD1	TRBV20-1	TGCAGTGCTAGAGATTCAGGGGGCAGGGCGGGTTTCGTTGAAGCTTTCTTT	CSARDSGGRAGFVEAFF
NA	TRBJ1-1	NA	TRBV2	TGTGCCAGCAGTGTTACAGGAACTAATGAAGCTTTCTTT	CASSVTGTNEAFF
once	TRBJ2-5	TRBD1	TRBV12-3/TRBV12-4	TGTGCCAGCATTAACAGGGGGTACCAAGAGACCCAGTACTTC	CASINRGYQETQYF
many	TRBJ2-7	NA	TRBV20-1	TGCAGTGCTAGAGATACCCGGGGAGGCGGCTACGAGCAGTACTTC	CSARDTRGGGYEQYF
many	TRBJ1-4	TRBD1	TRBV7-2	TGTGCCAGCAGCTCCCAGGGGGGCGAAAAACTGTTTTTT	CASSSQGGEKLFF
NA	TRBJ1-2	NA	TRBV19	TGTGCCAGTACCCGGGGGCGCAACTATGTTGGCCACACCTTC	CASTRGRNYVGHTF
few	TRBJ1-5	NA	TRBV10-3	TGTGCCATCAGTCGTGCCGATAGCAATCAGCCCCAGCATTTT	CAISRADSNQPQHF
many	TRBJ1-4	NA	TRBV29-1	TGCAGCGCCCGAGGTGGGAGGACTTCCAGGAATAATGAAAAACTGTTTTTT	CSARGGRTSRNNEKLFF
many	TRBJ2-5	NA	TRBV5-4	TGTGCCAGCAGCTTGGGGCCGGGGAATCAAGAGACCCAGTACTTC	CASSLGPGNQETQYF